This is a list of T cell receptor beta chains from one sample in a study of control samples from healthy donors and cancer patients. Assay used: immunoSEQ multiplex PCR; TCRdb lists only in-frame clones, some missing. The sample has 95,000 to 150,000 clones; approximately 87% are singletons. The sequencing sample was made of blood. These receptors came from a man aged 25 to 45 in good health. CDR3s include the opening cysteine and the closing phenylalanine or tryptophan. Each record gives: V gene, J gene, D gene, clone size, CDR3 protein, CDR3 DNA. The D gene is left open where the match is weak. The size of a clone is reported for some rows only, either as once, few or many, or as a class for expanded clones.

>TRBV18|TRBJ2-6|-|-
CASSLQGIGANVLTF
TGTGCCAGCTCTCTACAGGGAATTGGGGCCAACGTCCTGACTTTC
>TRBV18|TRBJ2-3|-|once
CASSRDSTDTQYF
TGTGCCAGCTCTCGGGACAGCACAGATACGCAGTATTTT
>TRBV19|TRBJ1-1|-|-
CASSGRDTEAFF
TGTGCCAGTAGTGGGAGAGACACTGAAGCTTTCTTT
>TRBV6-5|TRBJ2-2|-|-
CASSDQEAGELFF
TGTGCCAGCAGCGACCAGGAGGCCGGGGAGCTGTTTTTT
>TRBV30|TRBJ2-7|TRBD1|-
CAWSTGQGAHEQYF
TGTGCCTGGAGTACAGGACAGGGGGCCCACGAGCAGTACTTC
>TRBV27|TRBJ2-1|-|-
CASSLDQSSYNEQFF
TGTGCCAGCAGTTTGGACCAAAGCTCCTACAATGAGCAGTTCTTC
>TRBV5-6|TRBJ1-2|-|-
CASSYWGTVVGYTF
TGTGCCAGCAGCTATTGGGGGACGGTGGTGGGCTACACCTTC
>TRBV5-1|TRBJ2-5|TRBD2|-
CASSLVLAGGQETQYF
TGCGCCAGCAGCTTGGTGCTAGCGGGGGGGCAAGAGACCCAGTACTTC
>TRBV19|TRBJ1-1|TRBD1|-
CASSIGTGGTEAFF
TGTGCCAGTAGTATCGGGACAGGGGGCACTGAAGCTTTCTTT
>TRBV19|TRBJ1-4|-|-
CASSTQGREKLFF
TGTGCCAGTAGTACCCAGGGGCGGGAAAAACTGTTTTTT
>TRBV18|TRBJ1-5|-|-
CASSPRGDQPQHF
TGTGCCAGCTCACCACGGGGGGATCAGCCCCAGCATTTT
>TRBV5-6|TRBJ2-1|TRBD1|-
CASSGLTGVGYNEQFF
TGTGCCAGCAGCGGATTGACAGGGGTCGGCTACAATGAGCAGTTCTTC
>TRBV5-6|TRBJ2-4|-|-
CASTKEAKNIQYF
TGTGCCAGCACCAAGGAAGCCAAAAACATTCAGTACTTC
>TRBV12-5|TRBJ2-2|-|-
CASGPRGGGELFF
TGTGCTAGTGGTCCCAGGGGGGGCGGGGAGCTGTTTTTT